The 28 T cell receptor beta chains reported below all come from one sample, sequenced in a study of human T cells and chemical hapten exposure. Time point in this sample: patch test 2, 6 weeks after DPC sensitization. Treatment specified: therapeutic diphenylcyclopropenone sensitization with weekly scalp DPC. A single record per CDR3 protein comes from TCRdb applying MiXCR to the RACE reads. The table includes approximately 110,000 distinct CDR3 sequences, roughly a tenth detected once. The sequencing used whole blood, collected in connection with sensitization to the hapten diphenylcyclopropenone (DPC). The receptors come from a woman in her thirties or forties with alopecia areata. Some clones in this sample may be carry-over from other donors' samples.

This clonotype was detected ten times or more. The chain combines TRBV2 with TRBJ2-2; no clear D. The V and J ends lost 5 bases and 5 bases respectively, with 6 bases between them. Germline V CDR1 and CDR2: SNHLY, FYNNEI. The CDR3 spans 12 residues. The CDR3 loop is CASSHGTGELFF. The CDR3 DNA follows: TGTGCCAGCAGTCACGGAACCGGGGAGCTGTTTTTT.

This rearrangement joins TRBV3-1 to TRBJ1-2, with 11 bases matching TRBD1. Trimming at V came to 0 bases and at J to 8 bases, leaving 8 bases not matched to a gene. Germline loops: CDR1 LGHDT, CDR2 YNNKEL (reference sequence). The CDR3 consists of 16 residues. The CDR3 is CASSQDRDRGMGGYTF. CDR3 DNA sequence: TGTGCCAGCAGCCAAGATCGGGACAGGGGGATGGGAGGCTACACCTTC.

The gene calls are TRBV5-6 and TRBJ2-7, with 9 nucleotides matching TRBD1. The CDR3 runs 14 residues. The germline gives CDR1 SGHDT, CDR2 YYEEEE. The V and J ends lost 7 bases and 4 bases, in that order; junction bases with no gene match: 9. The CDR3 is CASGLKDRGYEQYF. CDR3 in DNA: TGTGCCAGCGGCCTAAAGGACAGGGGTTACGAGCAGTACTTC.

There are many counts of this clonotype. V is TRBV29-1 and J is TRBJ2-7; D gene ambiguous. CDR3 length: 13 amino acids. The ends were cut back, 0 bases at V and 5 bases at J, with 11 bases in the middle. The V gene's germline CDR1 is SQVTM and CDR2 ANQGSEA. CDR3 nucleotides: TGCAGCGTTGAAGAGCTAGACCCCCACGAGCAGTACTTC. Its translation is CSVEELDPHEQYF.

This clonotype was seen repeatedly, ten times or more. V gene TRBV6-4 combines with J gene TRBJ2-2; D ambiguous. The CDR3 is 16 residues long. Germline V gene lookup returns CDR1 MRHNA and CDR2 SNTAGT. V was pared by 0 bases and J by 4 bases, with 12 bases between. The CDR3 bases are TGTGCCAGCAGTGACTCGGGCAGTTTTGGCACCGGGGAGCTGTTTTTT. Residues: CASSDSGSFGTGELFF.

This clonotype has just a few counts. The rearrangement links TRBV10-2 to TRBJ2-3, with 8 positions matching TRBD2. The length of the CDR3 is 15 residues. The germline V gene has CDR1 WSHSY and CDR2 SAAADI. Trimming cost V 3 bases and J 5 bases; bases outside gene matches: 7. The CDR3 here is CASSDGGALGDTQYF. CDR3 bases: TGCGCCAGCAGTGACGGGGGGGCTCTAGGAGATACGCAGTATTTT.

This sequence joins TRBV20-1 and TRBJ2-1; D possibly corresponds to TRBD2 (5 bases). The V end lost 4 bases, the J end lost 3 bases, and 16 bases lay between the germline ends. CDR1 is DFQATT and CDR2 is SNEGSKA in the germline V gene (reference sequence). The CDR3 contains 15 residues. The CDR3, as DNA: TGCAGTGCTACTCCGTGGACTCAGAGCTACAATGAGCAGTTCTTC. Translated: CSATPWTQSYNEQFF.

The CDR3: CSAPGTEAFF. DNA of the CDR3: TGCAGTGCTCCCGGGACTGAAGCTTTCTTT. The chain joins TRBV20-1 to TRBJ1-1; no reliable D call. This CDR3 comprises 10 residues. The germline V gene has CDR1 DFQATT and CDR2 SNEGSKA (reference sequence). The V end was cut by 5 bases, the J end by 5 bases, with 6 bases between.

This clonotype has just a few counts. The CDR3 nucleotides are TGCAGCGTTAGCCACGACTACGAGCAGTACTTC. Translation gives CSVSHDYEQYF. V usage is TRBV29-1 and J usage is TRBJ2-7; D gene ambiguous. The V end was cut by 5 bases, the J end by 3 bases, with 8 bases between. This CDR3 region has 11 residues. Germline V gene data show CDR1 as SQVTM and CDR2 as ANQGSEA.

The genes are TRBV27 and TRBJ2-6; D is unresolved. The CDR3 totals 13 residues. The germline V gene has CDR1 MNHEY and CDR2 SMNVEV (reference sequence). The V end lost 9 bases, the J end lost 1 base, and 7 bases lay between the germline ends. The CDR3 region has the DNA TGTGCCAGTGGTCCGTCTGGGGCCAACGTCCTGACTTTC. This translates into CASGPSGANVLTF.

The rearrangement joins TRBV10-3 to TRBJ1-6; TRBD1 agrees at 8 bases. The CDR3 length is 16 residues. V was clipped by 3 bases and J by 8 bases; unmatched bases: 9. Germline V lookup: CDR1 ENHRY, CDR2 SYGVKD. The CDR3 sequence is CAISDPTGDRYSPLHF. Written as DNA, the CDR3 is TGTGCCATCAGTGACCCGACAGGGGATCGGTATTCACCCCTCCACTTT.

This clonotype occurred a few times. The chain uses TRBV29-1 and TRBJ2-1; D unresolved. CDR1 is SQVTM, CDR2 ANQGSEA, per germline. The CDR3 contains 11 residues. The V end was cut by 4 bases, the J end by 4 bases, with 5 bases between. The CDR3 is CSVAAYNEQFF. In DNA, the CDR3 is TGCAGCGTTGCAGCATACAATGAGCAGTTCTTC.

V and J are TRBV7-9 and TRBJ1-1; 9 bases are shared with TRBD1. CDR3 size: 14 residues. V lost 5 bases, J lost 8 bases, and 9 bases stayed unmatched. Germline V gene lookup returns CDR1 SEHNR and CDR2 FQNEAQ (reference sequence). In DNA, the CDR3 is TGTGCCAGCAGCAAGGGACAGGGTAAATCCGAAGCTTTCTTT. Residues: CASSKGQGKSEAFF.

Worth noting for this clonotype: This could be a read error, since a much larger clone is one nucleotide away. The V and J genes are TRBV7-7 and TRBJ2-7, with a possible D match to TRBD2 (5 bases). Trimming took 5 bases from V and 8 from J, leaving 19 bases between them. The CDR3 spans 14 residues. The germline V gene encodes CDR1 SSHAT and CDR2 FNYEAQ (reference sequence). The CDR3 bases are TGTGCCAGCAGCCCTAGCCCAACAGCTTACAAGCAGTACTTC. Protein: CASSPSPTAYKQYF.

The chain uses TRBV4-2 and TRBJ2-7; the D gene is possibly TRBD2 (5 bases). V lost 7 bases to trimming and J lost 3 bases, with 16 bases between them. CDR1 is LGHNA and CDR2 is YNFKEQ in the germline V gene. This CDR3 contains 14 residues. The CDR3 DNA reads TGTGCCAGCACCCCCCAAGTGAGGGACTACGAGCAGTACTTC. This gives the protein CASTPQVRDYEQYF.

This clonotype was counted at least ten times. This chain joins TRBV11-2 and TRBJ2-5; 7 bases agree with TRBD2. The CDR3 has 17 residues. Germline V gene sequence: CDR1 SGHAT, CDR2 FQNNGV. Trimming took 5 bases from V and 7 from J; bases not matched to a gene: 19. The CDR3 spells CASSPFLDGGLGGTQYF. The DNA for the CDR3 is TGTGCCAGCAGCCCGTTTTTGGACGGGGGGTTGGGCGGGACCCAGTACTTC.

Ten or more counts support this clonotype. The gene calls are TRBV27 and TRBJ1-4, with 7 positions matching TRBD1. J gave up 0 bases and V 6 bases, and 10 bases lay outside the gene matches. CDR1 is MNHEY and CDR2 is SMNVEV in the germline V gene (reference sequence). The CDR3 is 17 amino acids. CDR3 in amino acids: CASRRTGTTTTNEKLFF. The CDR3 coding sequence is TGTGCCAGCAGACGGACAGGAACTACTACAACTAATGAAAAACTGTTTTTT.

This clonotype has just a few counts. This chain connects TRBV12-3 or TRBV12-4 to TRBJ2-1; no definite D call. The length of the CDR3 is 15 residues. Deletions cut 6 bases from V and 2 bases from J, with 14 bases between. The CDR3 DNA reads TGTGCCAGCAGAAGTGCCCTTTTTCCCTACAATGAGCAGTTCTTC. It encodes CASRSALFPYNEQFF.

This clonotype was seen a handful of times. J is TRBJ1-6 and V is TRBV27; D uncertain. The germline V gene has CDR1 MNHEY and CDR2 SMNVEV (reference sequence). The CDR3 has 15 amino acids. Trimming cost V 3 bases and J 0 bases, with 6 bases left between them. CDR3 protein: CASSLSVSYNSPLHF. CDR3 bases: TGTGCCAGCAGTTTGAGTGTCTCCTATAATTCACCCCTCCACTTT.

This clonotype was observed a few times. The chain joins TRBV7-8 to TRBJ2-3; D is unresolved. This CDR3 comprises 15 residues. Germline V lookup: CDR1 SGHVS, CDR2 FQNEAQ. V lost 0 bases and J lost 1, with 8 bases in between. The CDR3 nucleotides are TGTGCCAGCAGCTTAGCGGGCGTTCGCACAGATACGCAGTATTTT. Its protein is CASSLAGVRTDTQYF.

The chain recombines TRBV7-2 with TRBJ2-5; TRBD2 aligns across 10 bases. The V gene's germline CDR1 is SGHTA and CDR2 FQGNSA. The CDR3 has 15 amino acids. V lost 6 bases, J lost 4 bases, and 8 bases stayed unmatched. CDR3 in DNA: TGTGCCAGCAGTAAGCCGGGACTAGCGAGAGAGACCCAGTACTTC. It yields the protein CASSKPGLARETQYF.

This clonotype was picked up many times. J is TRBJ2-2 and V is TRBV27; D is uncertain. Per germline, CDR1 MNHEY and CDR2 SMNVEV (reference sequence). The CDR3 spans 14 residues. V gave up 4 bases and J gave up 0 bases, with 6 bases separating them. The CDR3: CASSSQTNTGELFF. CDR3 nucleotides: TGTGCCAGCAGTTCCCAGACGAACACCGGGGAGCTGTTTTTT.

This clonotype was counted ten times or more. V is TRBV28 and J is TRBJ2-7; no reliable D call. This CDR3 region has 12 residues. The germline CDR1 and CDR2 sequences are MDHEN and SYDVKM. Trimming left V 3 bases short and J 3 bases short, with 6 bases between. DNA for the CDR3: TGTGCCAGCAGTTTGGGCAACTACGAGCAGTACTTC. Its protein is CASSLGNYEQYF.

This clonotype was recorded a few times. The V and J genes are TRBV7-9 and TRBJ2-3; 10 positions match TRBD2. This CDR3 spans 18 amino acids. With V trimmed by 7 bases and J by 0 bases, 13 bases remained unmatched. Germline values: CDR1 SEHNR, CDR2 FQNEAQ (reference sequence). The CDR3 protein is CASTETSGVSSSTDTQYF. In DNA, the CDR3 is TGTGCCAGCACCGAAACTAGCGGGGTTTCCTCTAGCACAGATACGCAGTATTTT.

This clonotype was seen at least ten times. The chain carries TRBV4-1 and TRBJ1-5; TRBD1 matches 10 bases. With 5 bases clipped from V and 3 bases from J, the junction kept 4 bases outside the gene matches. The CDR3 loop spans 15 amino acids. Germline assignment: CDR1 MGHRA and CDR2 YSYEKL. This CDR3 is CASSRTGGDNQPQHF. For the CDR3, the DNA is TGCGCCAGCAGCAGGACAGGGGGTGACAATCAGCCCCAGCATTTT.

This clonotype was counted between two and nine times. The V gene is TRBV20-1, the J gene TRBJ2-7; no firm D call. With 1 base removed from V and 0 bases from J, the gap between germline ends came to 4 bases. The CDR3 sequence is 12 residues long. Germline assignment: CDR1 DFQATT and CDR2 SNEGSKA (reference sequence). CDR3: CSARVGSYEQYF. The DNA for the CDR3 is TGCAGTGCTAGAGTGGGCTCCTACGAGCAGTACTTC.

This clonotype has a count of ten or more. The chain uses TRBV6-2 or TRBV6-3 and TRBJ2-7; possibly TRBD2 for D (6 bases). Trimming took 8 bases from V and 3 from J, leaving 8 bases between them. In germline, CDR1 is MNHEY, CDR2 SVGEGT. The CDR3 sequence is 11 residues long. The CDR3 nucleotides read TGTGCCAGCGGGACTTTCTACGAGCAGTACTTC. This sequence encodes CASGTFYEQYF.

This clonotype came up many times. The chain employs TRBV4-3 and TRBJ2-1; D gene unclear. Germline-derived CDR1 and CDR2 are LGHNA and YSLEER. The CDR3 loop spans 13 amino acids. Between the trimmed V and J ends, which lost 1 base and 7 bases, there was a span of 8 bases. This chain's CDR3 is CASSQGQGNEQFF. As DNA, the CDR3 is TGCGCCAGCAGCCAAGGTCAAGGAAATGAGCAGTTCTTC.